This T cell receptor (beta chain) was obtained from a study of OX40 agonist ivuxolimab in advanced cancers. Judged by abundance, this clone is large (0.1 to 1%). Its antigen is undetermined. Some clones are missing from TCRdb's copy, which holds only in-frame ones; the method was immunoSEQ multiplex PCR. The sample lists about 12,000 clones; around 74% were seen once. The ends were cut back, 0 bases at V and 6 bases at J, with 9 bases in the middle. Germline V gene sequence: CDR1 GTSNPN, CDR2 SVGIG (reference sequence). CDR3 length: 12 residues. Blood specimens came from baseline, cycle 4 day 1, and cycle 7 day 1. Study-level points and caveats: Certain nonresponding patients likewise had low normalized T-cell clonal expansion. There was clonal expansion of CD4+ and CD8+ blood T cells by week 6 at 0.1 to 3.0 mg/kg.

Specimen: CD4+ or CD8+ T cells sorted from blood, collected in a trial of the OX40 agonist ivuxolimab. This rearrangement joins TRBV30 to TRBJ2-7; D unresolved. The receptor comes from an adult with an advanced solid tumor such as melanoma, head and neck, liver or kidney cancer. CDR3: CAWSVVEAEQYF. The CDR3 DNA sequence: TGTGCCTGGAGTGTAGTGGAAGCCGAGCAGTACTTC.